This paragraph covers one T cell receptor (beta chain) sequence. Many counts were recorded for this clonotype. Its recognized antigen is unknown. No base quality information exists; no much larger clone differs at one position. The CDR3 sequence holds 15 residues, the cysteine and phenylalanine included. The retained sequence is limited to the CDR3, 45 bases, with the frame set at the first base. V trim: 3 bases; J trim: 5 bases; unmatched bases: 7. The germline V gene supplies CDR1 SGDLS and CDR2 YYNGEE. The entry originates in a study of T cells in Graves' hyperthyroidism and ophthalmopathy (dated by TCRdb to between 2019 and 2020). Study-level background: Peripheral blood samples were taken at the time of initial diagnosis, prior to any treatment. To identify distinguishing TCR V-J signatures, a discovery cohort of about 100 patients was used, comprising some 45 with Graves' ophthalmopathy and roughly 60 with stable Graves' hyperthyroidism. Whether ophthalmopathy could be predicted prospectively was tested in an independent validation cohort made up of under 20 hyperthyroidism patients plus 17 patients who later progressed to ophthalmopathy. For training and testing, the roughly 97 patients in the discovery cohort were randomly divided in a 7:3 ratio. In addition, the study compared T-cell repertoires in thyroid tissue and in blood from five or six Graves' hyperthyroidism patients. Following sampling, methimazole starting at 30 mg daily was given to hyperthyroidism patients, and high-dose intravenous methylprednisolone was given to ophthalmopathy patients. The paper describes TCR Vbeta CDR3 sequencing of more than 120 peripheral blood samples, made up of some 42 ophthalmopathy patients, some 80 hyperthyroidism patients and 17 progressor patients.

What the authors observed across the whole study: No statistical method was used to fix the sample size in advance, and group allocation was not hidden from the investigators. Most expanded thyroid clonotypes (frequency above 0.001) were also found in blood, which suggests that blood repertoires may mirror thyroid immune responses. A model built on a 13 V-J signature distinguished ophthalmopathy from stable hyperthyroidism, reaching over 85% sensitivity and approximately 83% specificity in cross-validation and 80%/75% in testing. In validation, progression to ophthalmopathy was predicted by the model with around 71% sensitivity and around 75% specificity, a median of approximately 7.1 months before onset.

Amplification of TCR beta CDR3 regions was carried out from RNA transcripts. For the first round of RT-PCR on the TCR CDR3, the HTBI primer set was used together with the Qiagen OneStep RT-PCR kit. Libraries were constructed in a second round of multiplex PCR, after which size selection and purification were carried out. Libraries were sequenced paired-end with 100 bp reads on an Illumina HiSeq2000. On the study's bioinformatics: Raw data were processed with SOAPnuke, discarding reads with adapters, uncalled bases, mean Phred below 15, or no exact constant-primer or identifier match. High-quality paired reads were merged with COPE v1.2.5, and unique nucleotide sequences were defined as clonotypes. Clonotypes were aligned to IMGT TRBV, TRBD and TRBJ reference segments using MiTCR v1.1. The analysis was restricted to V-J combinations with a frequency above 0.0001, which together covered about 99% of the repertoires. A TCS score was defined as the ratio of F50 (clonal expansion) to E x V (chaos), with BLOSUM62-based TCRdist applied between CDR3 peptides within each V-J. Welch's t-statistics and random forest reduced fewer than 550 V-J features to 13, which were used in a naive Bayes classifier (R e1071). The public reads were reanalyzed by TCRdb: fastp trimming at Q25, MiXCR alignment, in-frame beta chains only. One record per CDR3 amino acid sequence lists the most common genes and DNA. TCRdb's processing, not the study's, gives the V and J calls here. The sample yields approximately 300,000 distinct CDR3 sequences; approximately 17% were counted once. Of the sample, about 50% falls within the top ten clones.

Ophthalmopathy patients had moderately to severely active disease, Clinical Activity Score of at least 3, NOSPECS grade of at least 4, and duration under 3 months. Any patient with an uncontrolled infection, another autoimmune disease, pregnancy or lactation was excluded. Diagnoses relied on clinical symptoms, serum thyroxine and TRAb, thyroid ultrasound and orbital computed tomography. Ficoll-Paque density gradient centrifugation was used to isolate PBMCs from around 10 ml of fresh peripheral blood. Total RNA was extracted with Trizol reagent, and quality was checked on an Agilent 2100 Bioanalyzer.

This sequence was found in a woman aged 60-75 years with Graves' ophthalmopathy. The receptor chain draws on TRBV9 and TRBJ1-5; 8 bases in the middle match TRBD1. Sequencing input: blood. CDR3 region: CASSDRGTLDQPQHF. The sequenced DNA is TGTGCCAGCAGCGACAGGGGGACACTCGATCAGCCCCAGCATTTT.